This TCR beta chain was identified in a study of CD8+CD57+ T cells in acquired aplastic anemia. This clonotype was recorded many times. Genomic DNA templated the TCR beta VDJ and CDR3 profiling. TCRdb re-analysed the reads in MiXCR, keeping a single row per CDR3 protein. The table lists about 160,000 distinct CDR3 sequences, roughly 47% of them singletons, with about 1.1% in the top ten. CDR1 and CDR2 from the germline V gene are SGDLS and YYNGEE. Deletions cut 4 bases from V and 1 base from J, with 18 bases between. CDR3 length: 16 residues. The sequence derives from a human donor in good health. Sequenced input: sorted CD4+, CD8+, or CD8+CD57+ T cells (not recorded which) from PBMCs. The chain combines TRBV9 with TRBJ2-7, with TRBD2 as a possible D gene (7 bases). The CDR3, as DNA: TGTGCCAGCAGCCACCGGGGGGAGGACAGTTCCTACGAGCAGTACTTC. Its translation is CASSHRGEDSSYEQYF.